A single sample gave rise to the 17 T cell receptor beta chains below, sequenced in a study of T-cell memory formation after mild COVID-19. Via MiXCR, TCRdb re-called the 5' RACE reads, giving one row per CDR3 protein. The sample carries 470,000 or so distinct CDR3 sequences, about 20% recorded once. Specimen: PBMCs or a T cell subset sorted from them (not recorded which). The source of these receptors is an adult woman who had mild COVID-19 (a few samples of this study predate the infection). Cell type and time point are not known.

The chain combines TRBV28 with TRBJ2-1; unclear D gene. V gave up 8 bases and J gave up 8 bases, with 16 bases separating them. The CDR3 runs to 13 residues. Germline CDR1 reads MDHEN; CDR2 reads SYDVKM. The DNA for the CDR3 is TGTGCCAGCGCTAGGAGCCCTGTTGATGAGCAGTTCTTC. This gives the protein CASARSPVDEQFF.

This clonotype appeared a few times. The J gene is TRBJ1-2, the V gene TRBV12-3 or TRBV12-4; no firm D call. Trimming cost V 10 bases and J 3 bases, with 12 bases left between them. This CDR3 is 12 amino acids long. CDR3 DNA: TGTGCCACCAAATCCGGGCACTATGGCTACACCTTC. Translating gives CATKSGHYGYTF.

This chain uses TRBV6-5 with TRBJ2-7, with D possibly matching TRBD1 (6 bases). Germline V gene sequence: CDR1 MNHEY, CDR2 SVGAGI. Trimming stripped 1 base from V and 6 bases from J, with 13 bases between. The CDR3 extends over 14 amino acids. The CDR3 sequence is CASSYLQGVSEQYF. For the CDR3, the DNA is TGTGCCAGCAGTTACTTACAGGGTGTCTCCGAGCAGTACTTC.

The rearrangement uses TRBV7-9 and TRBJ1-3, with 8 bases that match TRBD1. The CDR3 consists of 15 residues. Unmatched junction bases numbered 4, after V lost 4 bases and J lost 2 bases. Per germline, CDR1 SEHNR and CDR2 FQNEAQ (reference sequence). Here the CDR3 DNA reads TGTGCCAGCAGCTCCTACAGGGGGACTGGAAACACCATATATTTT. Residues: CASSSYRGTGNTIYF.

This clonotype was seen many times. This CDR3 is CASSLGGPTEAFF. Here the CDR3 DNA reads TGTGCCAGCAGCTTGGGTGGGCCCACTGAAGCTTTCTTT. The chain couples TRBV5-6 to TRBJ1-1; D is uncertain. The germline V and J ends were trimmed by 0 bases and 4 bases, with 7 bases remaining between them. The length of the CDR3 is 13 residues. Germline lookup yields CDR1 SGHDT and CDR2 YYEEEE.

The V call is TRBV12-3 or TRBV12-4, the J call TRBJ1-2; weak D call: TRBD1 (6 bases). V was trimmed by 6 bases and J by 9 bases, leaving 17 bases between them. The CDR3 extends over 13 amino acids. The CDR3 bases are TGTGCCAGCAGCCGGGGGCAGTTCTTGAGCTACACCTTC. This translates into CASSRGQFLSYTF.

This clonotype was detected ten times or more. J is TRBJ2-4 and V is TRBV27; D is unresolved. V was shortened by 4 bases and J by 6 bases, with 19 bases between the two germline ends. Germline CDR1 reads MNHEY; CDR2 reads SMNVEV (reference sequence). The CDR3 length is 16 residues. This CDR3 is CASSSRTPTLVNIQYF. The CDR3 region has the DNA TGTGCCAGCAGTTCCAGGACCCCAACCTTAGTAAACATTCAGTACTTC.

The count of this clonotype is one. The chain has TRBV24-1 and TRBJ2-1; D gene unclear. The CDR3 sequence is 11 residues long. The ends were cut back, 5 bases at V and 5 bases at J, with 3 bases in the middle. Germline CDR1 is KGHDR and CDR2 is SFDVKD. Here the CDR3 DNA reads TGTGCCACCAGTGTCCACAATGAGCAGTTCTTC. Its translation is CATSVHNEQFF.

In nucleotides, the CDR3 is TGTGCCAGCAGTTTACGGGGGTTGCACGAGCAGTACGTC. Residues: CASSLRGLHEQYV. The chain carries TRBV6-2 or TRBV6-3 and TRBJ2-7; a weak D match, TRBD2 (6 bases). V was trimmed by 4 bases and J by 5 bases, leaving 12 bases between them. This CDR3 contains 13 residues. Germline CDR1 reads MNHEY; CDR2 reads SVGEGT.

In its sample, this clonotype was seen a few times. The gene calls are TRBV29-1 and TRBJ2-1; 13 bases align to TRBD2. The J segment lost 8 bases and the V segment lost 8 bases, leaving 12 bases of the junction unmatched. CDR1 is SQVTM and CDR2 is ANQGSEA in the germline V gene. The CDR3 length is 15 residues. For the CDR3, the DNA is TGCAGCCATGAGCGGACTAGCGGGAGTTTTTATGAGCAGTTCTTC. It is translated as CSHERTSGSFYEQFF.

This clonotype was picked up many times. The J gene is TRBJ2-3, the V gene TRBV12-3 or TRBV12-4; 8 positions match TRBD2. V was clipped by 5 bases and J by 1 base; unmatched bases: 2. This CDR3 comprises 14 residues. CDR3 bases: TGTGCCAGCAGTGTTAGCGGGGGCACAGATACGCAGTATTTT. It yields the protein CASSVSGGTDTQYF.

V usage is TRBV12-3 or TRBV12-4 and J usage is TRBJ2-3; 12 bases agree with TRBD1. Trimming cost V 5 bases and J 4 bases; bases outside gene matches: 10. CDR3 length: 17 residues. For the CDR3, the DNA is TGTGCCAGCAGTCCGGGGACAGGGGGCCTTGGGGCAGATACGCAGTATTTT. Protein product: CASSPGTGGLGADTQYF.

The chain has TRBV18 and TRBJ2-2, with 13 bases fitting TRBD2. V trimming: 4 bases; J trimming: 8 bases; junction bases outside the gene matches: 7. The CDR3 consists of 16 residues. Germline CDR1 and CDR2: KGHSH and LQKENI. CDR3 coding DNA: TGTGCCAGCTCACACGGGACTAGCGGGACGACTGGGGAGCTGTTTTTT. It is translated as CASSHGTSGTTGELFF.

V gene TRBV3-1 combines with J gene TRBJ2-7; 7 nucleotides agree with TRBD1. The trim removed 4 bases at V and 3 bases at J, leaving 6 bases unmatched. The CDR3 contains 14 residues. CDR1 LGHDT and CDR2 YNNKEL come from the germline V gene (reference sequence). The CDR3 DNA follows: TGTGCCAGCAGCCGAGGACAGGTGTACTACGAGCAGTACTTC. Its protein is CASSRGQVYYEQYF.

This clonotype was seen a handful of times. The chain combines TRBV18 with TRBJ2-5, with D maybe TRBD1 (6 bases). The CDR3 spans 14 residues. V was pared by 1 base and J by 4 bases, with 10 bases between. The germline V gene has CDR1 KGHSH and CDR2 LQKENI. CDR3 loop: CASSPQKTGETQYF. For the CDR3, the DNA is TGTGCCAGCTCACCACAGAAGACAGGAGAGACCCAGTACTTC.

The chain employs TRBV7-3 and TRBJ2-2, with D hard to call. The CDR3 has 12 amino acids. Trimming removed 5 bases at V and 5 bases at J, with 6 bases between. CDR1 is SGHTA and CDR2 is FQGTGA in the germline V gene. CDR3 sequence reads: CASSGLTGELFF. In nucleotides, the CDR3 is TGTGCCAGCAGCGGCCTGACCGGGGAGCTGTTTTTT.

The CDR3 loop is CASSLVAGGLAYNEQFF. The CDR3 nucleotides are TGTGCCAGCAGCTTGGTAGCGGGGGGGCTGGCCTACAATGAGCAGTTCTTC. The chain recombines TRBV7-9 with TRBJ2-1, with 11 bases lining up with TRBD2. The CDR3 sequence is 17 residues long. V lost 3 bases to trimming and J lost 2 bases; unmatched junction nucleotides: 6. Germline values: CDR1 SEHNR, CDR2 FQNEAQ (reference sequence).